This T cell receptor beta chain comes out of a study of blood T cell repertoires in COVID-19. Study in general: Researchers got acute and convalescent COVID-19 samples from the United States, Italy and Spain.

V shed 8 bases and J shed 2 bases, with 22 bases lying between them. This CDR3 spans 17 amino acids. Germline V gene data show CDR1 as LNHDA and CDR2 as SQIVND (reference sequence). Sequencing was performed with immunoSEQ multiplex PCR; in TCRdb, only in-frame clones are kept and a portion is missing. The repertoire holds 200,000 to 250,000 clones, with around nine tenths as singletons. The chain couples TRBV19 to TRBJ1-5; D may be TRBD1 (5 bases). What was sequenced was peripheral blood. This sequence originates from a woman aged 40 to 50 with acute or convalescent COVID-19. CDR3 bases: TGTGCCAGTTCAAGTGGGCGGGAGGGGTCGGGCAATCAGCCCCAGCATTTT. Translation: CASSSGREGSGNQPQHF.